This is a list of T cell receptor beta chains from one sample in a study of graft-versus-host responses after intestinal transplantation. Generated by immunoSEQ multiplex PCR, the TCRdb table keeps only in-frame clones and is missing some. The table lists some 96,000 clones, roughly 90% of them singletons. Sequences were derived from PBMCs, sampled 450 to 480 days after intestinal transplant. These receptors were collected from a human patient who received an intestinal transplant, so some T cells may come from the graft donor. CDR3s include the opening cysteine and the closing phenylalanine or tryptophan.

J	length	V	CDR3
TRBJ2-3	12	TRBV19	CATQTETDTQYF
TRBJ2-7	13	TRBV7-7	CASSLVASTEQYF
TRBJ1-2	12	TRBV27	CASKQGARGYTF
TRBJ2-5	14	TRBV5-1	CASSLATSEETQYF
TRBJ1-1	14	TRBV7-9	CASSLAPSSTEAFF
TRBJ2-3	13	TRBV9	CASSVGDTDTQYF
TRBJ1-2	17	TRBV18	CASSPGGTGSYSVGYTF
TRBJ2-7	14	TRBV10-3	CAISEGQGAKEQYF
TRBJ2-2	11	TRBV2	CASSDPGELFF
TRBJ1-2	12	TRBV29-1	CSVAGFPYGYTF
TRBJ1-1	11	TRBV2	CASMSNTEAFF
TRBJ2-7	15	TRBV6-6	CASSYSKAGYHEQYF
TRBJ2-6	15	TRBV7-3	CASSSQGTGANVLTF
TRBJ2-7	18	TRBV7-9	CASSQDGVGFSSSYEQYF
TRBJ1-6	16	TRBV7-2	CASSPGTNSYNSPLHF
TRBJ2-7	15	TRBV6-4	CVSSGVSGRSYEQYF
TRBJ2-5	14	TRBV5-6	CASSPKGTEETQYF
TRBJ1-3	15	TRBV7-3	CASSWDSTSGNTIYF
TRBJ2-1	12	TRBV7-3	CASSLTGNEQFF
TRBJ1-6	12	TRBV7-3	CASSPPGSPLHF
TRBJ1-1	13	TRBV6-5	CASTYLGNTEAFF
TRBJ2-3	13	TRBV2	CASSVRVTDTQYF
TRBJ2-3	12	TRBV9	CASSVDGDTQYF
TRBJ1-2	14	TRBV7-9	CASSLVEGSYGYTF
TRBJ1-5	16	TRBV10-2	CASSDSLGRKWQPQHF
TRBJ2-2	15	TRBV6-1	CASSEAQGATGELFF
TRBJ1-4	18	TRBV7-2	CASSSGGVGTATNEKLFF
TRBJ2-7	14	TRBV9	CASSVGGTDYEQYF
TRBJ1-5	14	TRBV28	CASSLSEGMQPQHF
TRBJ1-2	12	TRBV25-1	CASSEVRDGYTF
TRBJ2-7	16	TRBV10-2	CASSQTGTASSYEQCF
TRBJ1-1	15	TRBV19	CASSSSGVQNTEAFF
TRBJ2-7	15	TRBV5-5	CASSLLGTGHGEQYF
TRBJ2-7	12	TRBV25-1	CASSTGVGEQYF
TRBJ2-1	15	TRBV4-1	CASSQAGGGLNEQFF
TRBJ2-7	15	TRBV6-1	CASTDGTGGPGKQYF
TRBJ1-1	11	TRBV20-1	CSAPEGGLAFF